This T cell receptor (beta chain) was identified in a study of vaccination and CD4 T cells after COVID-19 (dated by TCRdb to between 2020 and 2023). Context from the whole study: Convalescent patients had a positive SARS-CoV-2 result on nasal swab PCR, and of these patients, some 10 had mild disease and one had severe disease. The convalescent cohort comprised six males and four females, including two Hispanic individuals, seven Caucasians, two Asians and one multiracial person. Participants received two doses of either the Pfizer-BioNTech BNT162b2 vaccine (n=8) or the Moderna mRNA-1273 vaccine (n=2). Post-COVID blood samples from convalescent patients were collected a median of around 100 days after diagnosis, with a range of 35 to 161 days. The time from the second vaccine dose to post-vaccine blood sampling had a median of roughly 70 days and ranged from roughly 12 to 250 days. Overlapping spike peptide pools from SARS-CoV-2 and from the common cold coronaviruses HCoV-NL63, HCoV-OC43 and HCoV-229E were used as culture stimuli. In control cultures, a CEFX viral epitope pool was used as positive control, an HIV-1 Nef peptide pool was used as negative control, or no peptide was added. The spike-specific CD4+ TCR repertoire was compared before and after mRNA vaccination in around ten COVID-19 convalescent patients and a handful of infection-naive healthy vaccine recipients. Overall study outcomes, separate from this receptor: Among convalescent patients, a median about 90% of the SARS-CoV-2-reactive clones seen after vaccination appeared only after vaccination, which suggests priming specific to the vaccine. The study included relatively few convalescent patients and did not analyze early timepoints after natural infection. The median number of SARS-CoV-2-reactive clonotypes rose from 20 to 25 after infection to a few dozen after vaccination, but the change was not significant. Of the vaccine-specific clones in convalescent patients, 304 of 307, or nearly all, reacted only to SARS-CoV-2 spike and did not cross-react with common cold coronaviruses.

The sample holds one count of this clonotype. The clone's antigen remains unknown. Base qualities are missing; no much larger clone stands one base away. Evidence from one read is weak. Per the publication, the treatment or condition label means: roughly ten-day PBMC culture with coronavirus spike peptide pools or control peptides (ViraFEST assay). The study used the ViraFEST assay, which expanded antigen-specific T cells with peptide pools and then identified expanded clonotypes by TCR sequencing. The positive SARS-CoV-2 PCR tests of the convalescent patients were dated from March to December 2020, before the Alpha, Beta and Delta variants emerged in the United States. Each well held about 2.2 million PBMCs cultured in IMDM containing roughly 5.5% human AB serum and around 10 IU/ml IL-2, with 8.5 to 10 ug/ml peptide pools added. Half of the culture medium was replaced with fresh IL-2-containing medium on days 3 and 7. CD4+ T cells were isolated after approximately ten days of culture through negative selection using the EasySep CD4+ T cell isolation kit. Ficoll-Paque Plus gradient centrifugation was used to isolate PBMCs from whole blood, and the isolated PBMCs were then either used fresh or cryopreserved at -140C. Triplicate wells were generally used for each culture condition.

The method was PCR. DNA from cultured CD4+ T cells was subjected to TCR sequencing with the Oncomine TCR Beta short-read assay at the Johns Hopkins FTIC core. The QIAamp micro DNA kit was used to extract genomic DNA from the cultured CD4+ T cells. The Oncomine TCR Beta libraries from cultured CD4+ T cells were pooled using unique dual indexes and then sequenced on an Illumina iSeq 100. The authors' analysis ran thus. Non-productive sequences were removed, and CDR3s not starting with C, not ending with F or W, or shorter than 7 amino acids were discarded. Antigen-specific clonotypes were identified with the MANAFEST web application by comparing peptide-stimulated wells with reference and other culture wells. For a clone to be called positive, the clone needed an FDR below 0.05, an odds ratio above 5, and a productive frequency above 0.1% in at least two of three replicate wells. A clonotype counted as cross-reactive if it showed significant expansion both in the SARS-CoV-2 spike wells and in at least one common cold coronavirus spike condition. Similarity between CDR3 sequences was evaluated in R version 3.6.1 using Levenshtein distances (stringdist) and unrooted phylogenetic trees (ape). The raw public reads went through TCRdb reprocessing: fastp at Q25, MiXCR clone calling, in-frame beta chains kept. Every CDR3 protein is listed once, alongside the most common genes and DNA of its rows. TCRdb assigned the V and J calls; the authors' analysis was not used. Across this sample there are fewer than 20,000 distinct CDR3 sequences, with 44% seen only once. The ten top clones hold about 7% of the sample.

The CDR3, from cysteine to phenylalanine, totals 16 residues. The DNA shown is the 48-base CDR3, in frame from base 1. The junction shows trimming of 5 bases on V and 2 bases on J, and the gene matches do not reach 9 bases of it. The germline V gene yields SGHTA for CDR1 and FQGTGA for CDR2. This chain joins TRBV7-3 to TRBJ2-5, with 9 central nucleotides matching TRBD1. This TCR came from a human donor who had recovered from COVID-19. The sample was CD4+ T cells from blood, cultured in vitro, taken after SARS-CoV-2 vaccination. CDR3 reads: CASSPSGTGKQETQYF. The bases read TGTGCCAGCAGCCCCTCCGGGACAGGGAAACAAGAGACCCAGTACTTC.